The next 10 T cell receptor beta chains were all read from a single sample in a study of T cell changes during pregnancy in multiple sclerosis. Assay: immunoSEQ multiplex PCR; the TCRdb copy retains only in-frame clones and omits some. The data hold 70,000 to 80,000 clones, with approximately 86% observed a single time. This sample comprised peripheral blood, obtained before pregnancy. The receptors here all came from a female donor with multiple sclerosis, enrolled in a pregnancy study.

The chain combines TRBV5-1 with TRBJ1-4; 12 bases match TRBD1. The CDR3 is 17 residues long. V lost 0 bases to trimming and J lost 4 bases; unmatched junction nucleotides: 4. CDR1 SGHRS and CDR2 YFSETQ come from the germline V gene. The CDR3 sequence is CASSLEGQGAINEKLFF. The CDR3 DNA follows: TGCGCCAGCAGCTTGGAGGGACAGGGGGCGATTAATGAAAAACTGTTTTTT.

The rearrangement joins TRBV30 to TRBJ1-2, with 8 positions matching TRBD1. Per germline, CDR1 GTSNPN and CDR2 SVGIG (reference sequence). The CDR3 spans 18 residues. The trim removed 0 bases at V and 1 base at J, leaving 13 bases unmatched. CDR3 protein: CAWSVPTGYRGSNYGYTF. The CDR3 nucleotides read TGTGCCTGGAGTGTCCCTACAGGGTACAGGGGGAGTAACTATGGCTACACCTTC.

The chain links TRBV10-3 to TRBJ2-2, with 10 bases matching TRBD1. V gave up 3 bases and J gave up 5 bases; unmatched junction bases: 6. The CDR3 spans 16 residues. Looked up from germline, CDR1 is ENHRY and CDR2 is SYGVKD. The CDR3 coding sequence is TGTGCCATCAGTGACTCCGACAGGGGGCAAACCGGGGAGCTGTTTTTT. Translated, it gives CAISDSDRGQTGELFF.

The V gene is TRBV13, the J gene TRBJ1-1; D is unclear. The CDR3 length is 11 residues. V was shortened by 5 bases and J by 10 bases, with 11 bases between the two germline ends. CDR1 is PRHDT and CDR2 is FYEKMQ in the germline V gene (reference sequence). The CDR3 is CASSLHYGAFF. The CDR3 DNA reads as TGTGCCAGCAGCCTTCACTACGGAGCTTTCTTT.

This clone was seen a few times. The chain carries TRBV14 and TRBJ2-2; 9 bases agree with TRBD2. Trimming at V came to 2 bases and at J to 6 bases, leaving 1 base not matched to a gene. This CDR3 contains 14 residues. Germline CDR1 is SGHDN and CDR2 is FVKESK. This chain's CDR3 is CASSQLAGPGELFF. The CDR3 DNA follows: TGTGCCAGCAGCCAACTAGCGGGACCCGGGGAGCTGTTTTTT.

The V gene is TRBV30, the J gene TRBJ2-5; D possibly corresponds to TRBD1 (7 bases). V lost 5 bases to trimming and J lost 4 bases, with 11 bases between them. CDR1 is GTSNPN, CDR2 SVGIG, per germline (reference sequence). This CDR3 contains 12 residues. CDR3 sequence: CAWDQGGETQYF. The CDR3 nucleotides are TGTGCCTGGGACCAGGGGGGAGAGACCCAGTACTTC.

CDR3 bases: TGTGCCAGCAGTTTTAGGGGGCCCTACAATGAGCAGTTCTTC. Encoded protein: CASSFRGPYNEQFF. This chain links TRBV27 with TRBJ2-1; 7 nucleotides line up with TRBD1. With 3 bases clipped from V and 2 bases from J, the junction kept 1 base outside the gene matches. The CDR3 is 14 amino acids. CDR1 MNHEY and CDR2 SMNVEV come from the germline V gene (reference sequence).

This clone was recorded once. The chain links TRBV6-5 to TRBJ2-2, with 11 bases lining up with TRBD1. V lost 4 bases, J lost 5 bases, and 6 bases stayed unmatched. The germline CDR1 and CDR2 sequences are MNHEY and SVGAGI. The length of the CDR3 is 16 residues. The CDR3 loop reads CASSSDRGRRTGELFF. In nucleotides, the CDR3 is TGTGCCAGCAGTTCGGACAGGGGGCGACGTACCGGGGAGCTGTTTTTT.

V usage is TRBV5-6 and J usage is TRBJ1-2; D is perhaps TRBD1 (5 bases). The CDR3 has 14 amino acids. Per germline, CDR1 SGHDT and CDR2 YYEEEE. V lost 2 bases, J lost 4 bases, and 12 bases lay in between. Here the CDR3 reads CASSLPNGGYGYTF. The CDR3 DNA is TGTGCCAGCAGCTTACCCAACGGGGGCTATGGCTACACCTTC.

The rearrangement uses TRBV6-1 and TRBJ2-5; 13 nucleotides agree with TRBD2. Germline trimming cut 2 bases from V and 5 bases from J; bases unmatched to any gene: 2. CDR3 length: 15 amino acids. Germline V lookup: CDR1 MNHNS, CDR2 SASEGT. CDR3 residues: CASSERTSGSETQYF. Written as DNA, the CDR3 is TGTGCCAGCAGTGAAAGGACTAGCGGGAGTGAGACCCAGTACTTC.